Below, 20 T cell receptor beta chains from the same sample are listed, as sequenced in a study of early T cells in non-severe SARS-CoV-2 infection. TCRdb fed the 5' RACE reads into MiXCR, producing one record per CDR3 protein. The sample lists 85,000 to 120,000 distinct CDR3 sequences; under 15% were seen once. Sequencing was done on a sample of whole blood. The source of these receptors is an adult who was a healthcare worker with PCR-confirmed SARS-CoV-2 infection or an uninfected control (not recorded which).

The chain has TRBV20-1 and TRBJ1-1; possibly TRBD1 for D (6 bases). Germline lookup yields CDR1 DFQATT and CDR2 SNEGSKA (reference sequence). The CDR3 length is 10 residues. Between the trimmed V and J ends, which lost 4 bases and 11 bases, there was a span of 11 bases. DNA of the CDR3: TGCAGTGCTATCGGACAGCGGGCTTTCTTT. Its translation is CSAIGQRAFF.

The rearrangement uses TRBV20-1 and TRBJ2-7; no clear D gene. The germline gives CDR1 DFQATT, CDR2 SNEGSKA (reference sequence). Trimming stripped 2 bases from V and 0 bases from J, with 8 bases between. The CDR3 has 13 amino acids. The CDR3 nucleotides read TGCAGTGCTAGATCGCCCAACTCCTACGAGCAGTACTTC. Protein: CSARSPNSYEQYF.

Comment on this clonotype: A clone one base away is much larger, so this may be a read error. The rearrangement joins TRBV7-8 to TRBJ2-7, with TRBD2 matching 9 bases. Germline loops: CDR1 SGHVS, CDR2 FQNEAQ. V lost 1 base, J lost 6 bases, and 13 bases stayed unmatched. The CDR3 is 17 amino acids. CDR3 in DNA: TGTGCCAGCAGCTTAGGTACAGGACTAGCGAGAGGACTCGAGCAGTACTTC. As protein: CASSLGTGLARGLEQYF.

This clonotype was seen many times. CDR3 region: CASSPREHTEAFF. In DNA form, the CDR3 reads TGTGCCAGTAGTCCCCGCGAGCACACTGAAGCTTTCTTT. The chain couples TRBV19 to TRBJ1-1; no reliable D call. Germline-derived CDR1 and CDR2 are LNHDA and SQIVND (reference sequence). This CDR3 is built from 13 residues. The V and J ends lost 5 bases and 3 bases respectively, with 10 bases between them.

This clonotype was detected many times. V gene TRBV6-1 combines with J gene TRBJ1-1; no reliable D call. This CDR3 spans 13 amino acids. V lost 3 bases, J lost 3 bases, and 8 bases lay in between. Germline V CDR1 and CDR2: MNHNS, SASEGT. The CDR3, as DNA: TGTGCCAGCAGTGAGGACGGTGACACTGAAGCTTTCTTT. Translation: CASSEDGDTEAFF.

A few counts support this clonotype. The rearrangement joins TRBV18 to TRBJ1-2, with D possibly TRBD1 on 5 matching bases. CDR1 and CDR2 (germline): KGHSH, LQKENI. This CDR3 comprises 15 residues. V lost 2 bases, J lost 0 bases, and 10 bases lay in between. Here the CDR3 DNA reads TGTGCCAGCTCACCAACACAGGATTCTAACTATGGCTACACCTTC. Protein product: CASSPTQDSNYGYTF.

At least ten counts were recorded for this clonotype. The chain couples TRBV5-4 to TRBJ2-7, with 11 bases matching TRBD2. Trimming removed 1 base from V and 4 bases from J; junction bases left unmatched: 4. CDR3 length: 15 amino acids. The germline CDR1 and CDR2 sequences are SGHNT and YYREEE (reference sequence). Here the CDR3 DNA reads TGTGCCAGCAGCTTGCGTCTAGCGGGGGGTTACGAGCAGTACTTC. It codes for CASSLRLAGGYEQYF.

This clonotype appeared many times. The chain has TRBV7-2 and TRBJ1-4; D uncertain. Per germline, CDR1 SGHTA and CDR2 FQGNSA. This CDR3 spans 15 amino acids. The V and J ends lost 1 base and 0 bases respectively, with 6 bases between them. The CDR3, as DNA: TGTGCCAGCAGCTTAGAAGGGACAACTAATGAAAAACTGTTTTTT. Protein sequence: CASSLEGTTNEKLFF.

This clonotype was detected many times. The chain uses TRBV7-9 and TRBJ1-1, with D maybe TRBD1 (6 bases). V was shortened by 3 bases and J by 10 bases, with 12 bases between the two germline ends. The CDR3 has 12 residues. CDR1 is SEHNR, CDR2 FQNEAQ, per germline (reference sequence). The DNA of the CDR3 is TGTGCCAGCAGCTTCAACAGGGAGGGAGCTTTCTTT. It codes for CASSFNREGAFF.

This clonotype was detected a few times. CDR3 loop: CASSPRTGNPTDTQYF. CDR3 nucleotides: TGTGCCAGCTCACCACGGACAGGGAACCCCACAGATACGCAGTATTTT. The rearrangement joins TRBV18 to TRBJ2-3; 8 bases line up with TRBD1. Germline V gives CDR1 KGHSH, CDR2 LQKENI. V lost 1 base to trimming and J lost 2 bases; unmatched junction nucleotides: 5. The CDR3 runs to 16 residues.

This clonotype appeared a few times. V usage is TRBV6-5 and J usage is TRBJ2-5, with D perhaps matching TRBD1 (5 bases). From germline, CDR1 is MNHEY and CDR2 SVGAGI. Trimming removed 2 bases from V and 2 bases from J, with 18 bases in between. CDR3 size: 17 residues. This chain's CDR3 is CASSYLVRDRIQETQYF. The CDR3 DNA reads TGTGCCAGCAGTTACCTAGTCAGGGATAGAATTCAAGAGACCCAGTACTTC.

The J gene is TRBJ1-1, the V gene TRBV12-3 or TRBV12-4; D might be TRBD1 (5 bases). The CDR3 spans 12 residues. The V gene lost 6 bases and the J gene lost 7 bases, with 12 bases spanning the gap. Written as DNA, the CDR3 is TGTGCCAGCAGCCGGGGGACGGTTGAAGCTTTCTTT. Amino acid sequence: CASSRGTVEAFF.

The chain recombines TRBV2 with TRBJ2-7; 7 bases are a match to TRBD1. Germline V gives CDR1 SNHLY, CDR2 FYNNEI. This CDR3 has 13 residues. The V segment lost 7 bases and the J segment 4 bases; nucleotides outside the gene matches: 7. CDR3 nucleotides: TGTGCCAGCAAGGGGACAGACGGTTACGAGCAGTACTTC. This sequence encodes CASKGTDGYEQYF.

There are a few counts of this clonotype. CDR3: CATSDRRRGDTQYF. DNA for the CDR3: TGTGCCACCAGTGACAGGAGACGGGGAGATACGCAGTATTTT. The rearrangement joins TRBV24-1 to TRBJ2-3; tentatively, D is TRBD2 (5 bases). In germline, CDR1 is KGHDR, CDR2 SFDVKD. The CDR3 totals 14 residues. Trimming removed 4 bases at V and 5 bases at J, with 12 bases between.

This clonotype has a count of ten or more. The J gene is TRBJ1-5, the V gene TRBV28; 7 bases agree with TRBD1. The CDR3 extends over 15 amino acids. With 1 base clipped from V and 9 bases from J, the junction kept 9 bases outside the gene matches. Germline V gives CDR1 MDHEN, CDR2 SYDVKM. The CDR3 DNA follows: TGTGCCAGCAGTTTATCCCTCAGCCGGGACAGGCCCCAGCATTTT. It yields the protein CASSLSLSRDRPQHF.

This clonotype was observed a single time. The CDR3 spells CASSSPLAGVTQYF. CDR3 coding DNA: TGTGCCAGCAGCTCTCCTTTAGCGGGAGTCACGCAGTATTTT. This chain connects TRBV7-9 to TRBJ2-3; 9 nucleotides line up with TRBD2. Germline V CDR1 and CDR2: SEHNR, FQNEAQ (reference sequence). V lost 4 bases, J lost 9 bases, and 8 bases stayed unmatched. The CDR3 is 14 residues long. The entire variable domain, with the rest obtained from reference TRBV7-9 and TRBJ2-3, is as follows: DTGVSQNPRHKITKRGQNVTFRCDPISEHNRLYWYRQTLGQGPEFLTYFQNEAQLEKSRLLSDRFSAERPKGSFSTLEIQRTEQGDSAMYLCASSSPLAGVTQYFGPGTRLTVL.

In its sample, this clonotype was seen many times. The CDR3 region is CASSDQPPGFMNTEAFF. Here the CDR3 DNA reads TGTGCCAGCAGTGATCAGCCTCCGGGGTTTATGAACACTGAAGCTTTCTTT. V is TRBV2 and J is TRBJ1-1; D ambiguous. The CDR3 runs to 17 residues. The germline V gene has CDR1 SNHLY and CDR2 FYNNEI. The ends were cut back, 3 bases at V and 0 bases at J, with 17 bases in the middle.

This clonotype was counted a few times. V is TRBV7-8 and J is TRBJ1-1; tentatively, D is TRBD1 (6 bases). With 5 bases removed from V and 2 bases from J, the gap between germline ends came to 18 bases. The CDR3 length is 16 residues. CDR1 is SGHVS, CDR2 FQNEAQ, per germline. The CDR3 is CASSLRVRGQNTEAFF. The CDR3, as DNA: TGTGCCAGCAGCCTTAGGGTGCGGGGGCAAAACACTGAAGCTTTCTTT.

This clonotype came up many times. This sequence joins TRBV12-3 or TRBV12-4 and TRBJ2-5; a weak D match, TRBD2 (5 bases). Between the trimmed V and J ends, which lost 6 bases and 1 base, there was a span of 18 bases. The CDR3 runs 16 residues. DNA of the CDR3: TGTGCCAGCAGCCCGACGTGGAGGCGGACCCAAGAGACCCAGTACTTC. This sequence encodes CASSPTWRRTQETQYF.

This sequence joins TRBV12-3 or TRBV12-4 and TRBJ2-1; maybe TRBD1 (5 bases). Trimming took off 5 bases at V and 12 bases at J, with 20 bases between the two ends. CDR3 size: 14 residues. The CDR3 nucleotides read TGTGCCAGCAGTCCCCAGGACACACCTTCTCCGCAGTTCTTC. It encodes CASSPQDTPSPQFF.